A single sample gave rise to the 9 T cell receptor beta chains below, sequenced in a study of beta chain features in type 1 diabetes. Study-wide points: Shorter TCRB CDR3s, moderately but significantly so, marked every one of the four CD4+ subsets in Type 1 diabetes patients.

Antigens of these TCRs are unknown. Sequenced material consisted of expressed TCRB transcripts (all of the isolated RNA was reverse transcribed). Measured with immunoSEQ multiplex PCR; TCRdb has only the in-frame clones, and not every one. The profile covers 330,000 or so clones, with roughly 12% appearing a single time and around 0.0099% taken by the ten largest. Sequencing used naive CD4+ T cells from blood. Receptor source: a woman aged 18 to 35 with type 1 diabetes.

This clone came up a few times. Other DNA sequences in the same sample also yield this CDR3. The rearrangement joins TRBV2 to TRBJ2-5; D unresolved. Trimming cost V 4 bases and J 2 bases, with 2 bases left between them. CDR3 length equals 11 residues. The germline CDR1 and CDR2 sequences are SNHLY and FYNNEI. This chain's CDR3 is CASSVQETQYF. The DNA of the CDR3 is TGTGCCAGCAGTGTACAAGAGACCCAGTACTTC. Filled out from reference TRBV2 and TRBJ2-5, the complete variable domain reads EPEVTQTPSHQVTQMGQEVILRCVPISNHLYFYWYRQILGQKVEFLVSFYNNEISEKSEIFDDQFSVERPDGSNFTLKIRSTKLEDSAMYFCASSVQETQYFGPGTRLLVL.

The chain has TRBV19 and TRBJ2-7, with 9 bases that match TRBD1. Germline V gene lookup returns CDR1 LNHDA and CDR2 SQIVND (reference sequence). V was pared by 6 bases and J by 3 bases, with 6 bases of the junction left unmatched. The CDR3 covers 14 residues. The CDR3 DNA reads TGTGCCAGTAGAGGGGGACAGGGCTACTACGAGCAGTACTTC. It yields the protein CASRGGQGYYEQYF. The full variable domain, its missing parts supplied by reference TRBV19 and TRBJ2-7, is DGGITQSPKYLFRKEGQNVTLSCEQNLNHDAMYWYRQDPGQGLRLIYYSQIVNDFQKGDIAEGYSVSREKKESFPLTVTSAQKNPTAFYLCASRGGQGYYEQYFGPGTRLTVT.

This clone was observed a handful of times. V gene TRBV27 combines with J gene TRBJ1-1; TRBD1 matches 9 bases. The CDR3 is 14 amino acids. Germline V gene sequence: CDR1 MNHEY, CDR2 SMNVEV (reference sequence). V gave up 7 bases and J gave up 6 bases; unmatched junction bases: 9. The CDR3 DNA follows: TGTGCCAGCATCCCTCGGGACAGGGCTGCTGAAGCTTTCTTT. Protein product: CASIPRDRAAEAFF.

This clone was seen only once. The chain combines TRBV4-2 with TRBJ2-5, with 8 bases lining up with TRBD2. Germline CDR1 reads LGHNA; CDR2 reads YNFKEQ. This CDR3 spans 15 amino acids. Germline trimming cut 2 bases from V and 5 bases from J; bases unmatched to any gene: 7. This CDR3 is CASSQIGRAPETQYF. The CDR3 nucleotides read TGTGCCAGCAGCCAAATCGGGAGGGCGCCGGAGACCCAGTACTTC.

The gene calls are TRBV11-2 and TRBJ1-1; perhaps TRBD1 as D (5 bases). The CDR3 covers 13 residues. The germline V gene encodes CDR1 SGHAT and CDR2 FQNNGV. V was shortened by 0 bases and J by 11 bases, with 13 bases between the two germline ends. The CDR3 is CASSLDRGARAFF. CDR3 nucleotides: TGTGCCAGCAGCTTAGACCGTGGGGCCAGGGCTTTCTTT.

This clone was observed a handful of times. The chain has TRBV28 and TRBJ2-7; perhaps TRBD2 as D (6 bases). The V and J ends lost 6 bases and 2 bases respectively, with 14 bases between them. In germline, CDR1 is MDHEN, CDR2 SYDVKM. The CDR3 is made up of 14 amino acids. The CDR3 DNA reads TGTGCCAGCAGCCTAGAGGGAGGAGCCTACGAGCAGTACTTC. Residues: CASSLEGGAYEQYF.

The rearrangement links TRBV2 to TRBJ2-7, with 8 bases matching TRBD1. Germline CDR1 reads SNHLY; CDR2 reads FYNNEI. The length of the CDR3 is 13 residues. Unmatched junction bases numbered 5, after V lost 7 bases and J lost 3 bases. CDR3 amino acids: CASTRDRLYEQYF. In DNA, the CDR3 is TGTGCCAGCACTCGGGACAGGCTCTACGAGCAGTACTTC. The complete variable domain, with remaining parts taken from reference TRBV2 and TRBJ2-7, reads EPEVTQTPSHQVTQMGQEVILRCVPISNHLYFYWYRQILGQKVEFLVSFYNNEISEKSEIFDDQFSVERPDGSNFTLKIRSTKLEDSAMYFCASTRDRLYEQYFGPGTRLTVT.

This clone showed up just a few times. This chain links TRBV7-3 with TRBJ2-5, with D maybe TRBD2 (5 bases). CDR1 and CDR2 (germline): SGHTA, FQGTGA. The CDR3 spans 14 residues. The V end was cut by 5 bases, the J end by 4 bases, with 14 bases between. The CDR3 nucleotides read TGTGCCAGCAGCCCCCAAGGGAGCGGAGAGACCCAGTACTTC. This gives the protein CASSPQGSGETQYF.

This clone was detected a few times. The V and J genes are TRBV30 and TRBJ1-3; tentative D call: TRBD1 (6 bases). The ends were cut back, 0 bases at V and 0 bases at J, with 12 bases in the middle. The CDR3 loop spans 16 amino acids. Germline CDR1 reads GTSNPN; CDR2 reads SVGIG (reference sequence). The CDR3 DNA reads TGTGCCTGGAGTGTCTCGGGGGGACACTCTGGAAACACCATATATTTT. Its translation: CAWSVSGGHSGNTIYF.